This is a list of T cell receptor beta chains from one sample in a study of T cell repertoires in cytomegalovirus infection. These receptors have no identified antigens. TCRdb processed the reads anew with MiXCR; each CDR3 protein has one entry. The table records 110,000 to 150,000 distinct CDR3 sequences, 32% of them present only once. The specimen comprised CD8+ T cells from cultured PBMCs, sampled from culture after CMV antigen stimulation. The receptors shown here come from a human donor in good health (CMV status not recorded). Some clones in this sample may be carry-over from other donors' samples. Both conserved end residues are part of each CDR3. A D gene is named only where the DNA matches it firmly. Clone size is given for some rows only: seen once, a few or many times, or a class if the clone is expanded.

d_call j_call clone_size v_call cdr3_aa cdr3_nt
NA TRBJ1-2 NA TRBV19 CASSIDEYYGYTF TGTGCCAGTAGTATAGACGAGTACTATGGCTACACCTTC
NA TRBJ1-5 many TRBV7-8 CASSLAIPGRSNQPQHF TGTGCCAGCAGCTTAGCGATCCCGGGACGGAGCAATCAGCCCCAGCATTTT
NA TRBJ1-2 NA TRBV5-1 CASSLTPARGYTF TGCGCCAGCAGCCTAACACCGGCTAGGGGCTACACCTTC
TRBD1 TRBJ2-1 NA TRBV15 CATSRESGQGVYNEQFF TGTGCCACCAGCAGAGAATCGGGACAGGGAGTTTACAATGAGCAGTTCTTC
NA TRBJ1-1 few TRBV19 CASSFRVTEAFF TGTGCCAGTAGTTTCAGGGTTACTGAAGCTTTCTTT
NA TRBJ1-5 NA TRBV6-1 CASSQNNQPQHF TGTGCCAGCTCTCAGAACAATCAGCCCCAGCATTTT
NA TRBJ2-3 many TRBV7-2 CASSPWDTDTQYF TGTGCCAGCAGCCCCTGGGACACAGATACGCAGTATTTT
TRBD2 TRBJ2-1 NA TRBV7-6 CASSLPGYSGERDEQFF TGTGCCAGCAGCTTGCCAGGGTATAGCGGGGAGAGGGATGAGCAGTTCTTC
TRBD1 TRBJ2-1 medium-sized TRBV7-9 CASSPGQGRSYNEQFF TGTGCCAGCAGCCCCGGACAGGGTCGCTCCTACAATGAGCAGTTCTTC
TRBD1 TRBJ2-3 NA TRBV14 CASSQEGGQITDTQYF TGTGCCAGCAGCCAAGAAGGGGGACAGATCACAGATACGCAGTATTTT
TRBD1 TRBJ1-6 few TRBV6-2/TRBV6-3 CASSSSTGGYSPLHF TGTGCCAGCAGTTCATCGACAGGGGGCTATTCACCCCTCCACTTT
NA TRBJ2-3 many TRBV7-8 CASTPIGGRTDTQYF TGTGCCAGCACCCCCATAGGTGGTCGCACAGATACGCAGTATTTT
NA TRBJ1-5 many TRBV7-2 CASSIGISNQPQHF TGTGCCAGCAGCATCGGGATTAGCAATCAGCCCCAGCATTTT
TRBD2 TRBJ2-5 NA TRBV19 CASSITSGGAGWAETQYF TGTGCCAGTAGTATCACCAGCGGGGGGGCAGGTTGGGCCGAGACCCAGTACTTC
NA TRBJ1-1 few TRBV7-6 CASSLDGVNTEAFF TGTGCCAGCAGCTTAGACGGGGTGAACACTGAAGCTTTCTTT
TRBD2 TRBJ2-1 NA TRBV7-2 CASRSYTGTSGGASYNEQFF TGTGCCAGCAGGTCATACACCGGGACTAGCGGGGGGGCTTCCTACAATGAGCAGTTCTTC
NA TRBJ2-7 many TRBV7-9 CASSLDLGFSYEQYF TGTGCCAGCAGCTTAGATCTGGGTTTCTCTTACGAGCAGTACTTC
NA TRBJ1-2 NA TRBV20-1 CSARVTGDYGYTF TGCAGTGCTAGAGTGACGGGAGACTATGGCTACACCTTC
NA TRBJ2-7 few TRBV7-6 CASSFLGRRREQYF TGTGCCAGCAGCTTTTTGGGAAGGAGGCGTGAGCAGTACTTC
NA TRBJ1-2 few TRBV20-1 CSARSTAEGYGYTF TGCAGTGCTAGATCGACAGCGGAAGGGTATGGCTACACCTTC
NA TRBJ2-2 few TRBV7-6 CASSFLTYAERGELFF TGTGCCAGCAGCTTCCTGACCTACGCCGAGCGAGGGGAGCTGTTTTTT
NA TRBJ2-1 NA TRBV7-6 CASSLAGGHNEQFF TGTGCCAGCAGCTTAGCGGGGGGGCACAATGAGCAGTTCTTC
NA TRBJ1-1 NA TRBV7-8 CASSLPPAGRTEAFF TGTGCCAGCAGCTTACCCCCCGCAGGGAGGACTGAAGCTTTCTTT
NA TRBJ2-1 NA TRBV6-4 CASSDSEQREQFF TGTGCCAGCAGTGACTCGGAACAAAGGGAGCAGTTCTTC
NA TRBJ1-2 NA TRBV10-3 CAISEGPHGSNYGYTF TGTGCCATCAGTGAGGGGCCACACGGGTCTAACTATGGCTACACCTTC
NA TRBJ2-1 NA TRBV12-3/TRBV12-4 CASSLRQGQYNEQFF TGTGCCAGCAGTTTACGCCAGGGTCAATACAATGAGCAGTTCTTC
NA TRBJ2-3 NA TRBV7-3 CASSSVGSTDTQYF TGTGCCAGCAGCTCTGTAGGCAGCACAGATACGCAGTATTTT
TRBD2 TRBJ2-1 NA TRBV2 CAGRGLAGPERGYNEQFF TGTGCCGGCAGGGGACTAGCGGGGCCCGAGAGGGGCTACAATGAGCAGTTCTTC